The rows below give T cell receptor beta chains drawn from one sample of a study of blood T cell repertoires in COVID-19. Sequencing used immunoSEQ multiplex PCR; TCRdb keeps in-frame clones, though not all of them. The sample contains around 260,000 clones, around 82% of which appear only once. The source material was peripheral blood. The receptors derive from a person aged 70 to 85 with COVID-19, enrolled during active disease. Both conserved end residues are trimmed from each CDR3.

ASSLQGQGSFGYT,TRBV7-9
ASSQDLQAYGYT,TRBV3-1/TRBV3-2
ASSSSEWYNEQF,TRBV6-5
ASSSTGDSEAF,TRBV19
ASSLRTVTGGDTQY,TRBV18
ASSGTGLYSNQPQH,TRBV6-1
ASSLGDYQETQY,TRBV7-2
SVTVWTSGRPNTGELF,TRBV29-1
ASSLRQGVNTEAF,TRBV7-9
ATSRDPGTETQY,TRBV15
ASLQGTGELF,TRBV28
ASARGGEQF,TRBV6-5
ASSPYSGGYNEQF,TRBV5-1
SVVQPNYGYT,TRBV29-1
ASSFGQGNQQY,TRBV11-2
ATAGLNTEAF,TRBV24-1
ASSQLQGQGIRDTEAF,TRBV4-2
ASRRTGGYQPQH,TRBV27
ASSLREGAGGYT,TRBV7-9
ASSLGGEVYEQY,TRBV11-2
ASSLSHGYT,TRBV12-3/TRBV12-4
ASSTRTGGNEYGYT,TRBV7-9
ASRMLSGGAHTQY,TRBV5-4
ASSQEKVAGGTGELF,TRBV4-1
ASSFGSQETQY,TRBV11-2
ASSRTGPGELF,TRBV5-6
ASSPGSGNTIY,TRBV9
ASSLTSGTGREQF,TRBV7-3
ASSETSGVGEQY,TRBV6-1
ASSPRQGGGTEAF,TRBV9
AISESRGSSTDTQY,TRBV10-3
ASSSRSVDEPQH,TRBV7-2
ASSLRQGVQETQY,TRBV7-9
ASSRSGSRNEQF,TRBV2
ASSFRTIYGYT,TRBV12-3/TRBV12-4
ASSPTGSEKLF,TRBV12-3/TRBV12-4